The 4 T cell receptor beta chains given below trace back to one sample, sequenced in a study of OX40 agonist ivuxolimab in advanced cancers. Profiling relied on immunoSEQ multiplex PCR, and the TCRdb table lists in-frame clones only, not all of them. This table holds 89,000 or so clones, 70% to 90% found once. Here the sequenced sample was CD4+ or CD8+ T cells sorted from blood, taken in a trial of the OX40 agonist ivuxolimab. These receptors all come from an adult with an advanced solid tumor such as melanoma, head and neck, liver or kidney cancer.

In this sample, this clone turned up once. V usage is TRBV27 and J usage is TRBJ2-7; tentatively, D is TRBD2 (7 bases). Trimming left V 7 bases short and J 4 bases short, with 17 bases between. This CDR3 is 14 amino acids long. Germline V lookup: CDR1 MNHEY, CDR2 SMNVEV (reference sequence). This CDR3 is CASTPRGGRYEQYF. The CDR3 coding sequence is TGTGCCAGCACCCCTCGCGGGGGCAGGTACGAGCAGTACTTC.

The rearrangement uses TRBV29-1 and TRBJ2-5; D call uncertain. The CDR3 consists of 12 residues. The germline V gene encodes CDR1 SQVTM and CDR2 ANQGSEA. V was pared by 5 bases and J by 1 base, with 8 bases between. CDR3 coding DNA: TGCAGCGTTCTCTGGGCCCAAGAGACCCAGTACTTC. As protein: CSVLWAQETQYF.

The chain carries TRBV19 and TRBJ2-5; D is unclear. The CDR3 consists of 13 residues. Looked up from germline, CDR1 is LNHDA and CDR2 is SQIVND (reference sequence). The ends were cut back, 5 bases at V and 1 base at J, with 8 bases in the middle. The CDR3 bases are TGTGCCAGTAGTCCGGTTATCCAAGAGACCCAGTACTTC. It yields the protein CASSPVIQETQYF.

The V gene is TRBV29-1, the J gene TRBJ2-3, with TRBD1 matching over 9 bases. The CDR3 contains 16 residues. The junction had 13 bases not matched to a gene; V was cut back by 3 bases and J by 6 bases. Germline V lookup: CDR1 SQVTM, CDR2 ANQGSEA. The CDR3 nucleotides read TGCAGCGTTGAGGGGGCACCAGGGACAGGGACTGATACGCAGTATTTT. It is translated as CSVEGAPGTGTDTQYF.